Below are 29 T cell receptor beta chains sequenced from a single sample in a study of spatial heterogeneity in lung cancer. TCRdb passed the 5' RACE reads through MiXCR, listing each CDR3 protein once. The sample contains 13,000 or so distinct CDR3 sequences, under 7% of which appear only once. These receptors have no known antigen. Study-wide results and caveats: Tumor mutation counts were tracked by expanded intratumoral alpha and beta TCR counts.

Time point: sample taken at primary tumor resection. Here the sequenced sample was lung tumor tissue, taken at surgery. These receptors all come from a female donor with early-stage non-small cell lung cancer.

This clonotype was counted many times. The chain links TRBV7-9 to TRBJ1-2, with D possibly matching TRBD1 (6 bases). This CDR3 is 16 amino acids long. Germline CDR1 is SEHNR and CDR2 is FQNEAQ (reference sequence). The germline V and J ends were trimmed by 5 bases and 4 bases, with 20 bases remaining between them. CDR3 nucleotides: TGTGCCAGCAGCCCCCTGTACGGACAGCTCTCCTATGGCTACACCTTC. Its translation is CASSPLYGQLSYGYTF.

This clonotype has ten or more counts. The chain recombines TRBV7-2 with TRBJ2-3; a possible D gene is TRBD1 (6 bases). There are 16 residues in the CDR3. The V gene's germline CDR1 is SGHTA and CDR2 FQGNSA. The ends were cut back, 3 bases at V and 0 bases at J, with 13 bases in the middle. The CDR3 DNA is TGTGCCAGCAGCTTGAACAGGGTTTTTAGCACAGATACGCAGTATTTT. Protein product: CASSLNRVFSTDTQYF.

This clonotype showed up many times. The genes are TRBV18 and TRBJ2-7; the D call may be TRBD1 or TRBD2 (5 bases each). There are 16 residues in the CDR3. Germline CDR1 is KGHSH and CDR2 is LQKENI. V lost 3 bases, J lost 0 bases, and 15 bases lay in between. The CDR3 DNA reads TGTGCCAGCTCACCGAGTGGGGGATGGTCCTCCTACGAGCAGTACTTC. Translated: CASSPSGGWSSYEQYF. The full variable domain, with the rest looked up from reference TRBV18 and TRBJ2-7, is NAGVMQNPRHLVRRRGQEARLRCSPMKGHSHVYWYRQLPEEGLKFMVYLQKENIIDESGMPKERFSAEFPKEGPSILRIQQVVRGDSAAYFCASSPSGGWSSYEQYFGPGTRLTVT.

This clonotype showed up many times. The J gene is TRBJ2-3, the V gene TRBV9, with 10 bases aligning to TRBD2. The length of the CDR3 is 17 residues. V dropped 4 bases and J dropped 6; count of bases not matched to a gene: 14. Germline values: CDR1 SGDLS, CDR2 YYNGEE. Here the CDR3 reads CASSQRGLAYFFDTQYF. In nucleotides, the CDR3 is TGTGCCAGCAGCCAGAGGGGACTAGCGTACTTTTTTGATACGCAGTATTTT.

This chain links TRBV27 with TRBJ1-3, with unresolved D. With 6 bases removed from V and 2 bases from J, the gap between germline ends came to 11 bases. Germline loops: CDR1 MNHEY, CDR2 SMNVEV (reference sequence). The CDR3 is made up of 14 amino acids. The chain's CDR3 is CASSSTKAGNTIYF. The CDR3 bases are TGTGCCAGCAGCTCAACAAAGGCTGGAAACACCATATATTTT.

This clonotype has ten or more counts. The rearrangement uses TRBV5-6 and TRBJ1-3; maybe TRBD1 (5 bases). V was trimmed by 2 bases and J by 7 bases, leaving 13 bases between them. The CDR3 spans 14 residues. The germline CDR1 and CDR2 sequences are SGHDT and YYEEEE. CDR3 DNA sequence: TGTGCCAGCAGCTTACAGGCCGAACGGAACACCATATATTTT. This gives the protein CASSLQAERNTIYF.

This clonotype was detected ten times or more. The CDR3, as DNA: TGTGCCAGCAGTTTAGATTGGAGTTTAGGCTATGGCTACACCTTC. Protein sequence: CASSLDWSLGYGYTF. The chain is built from TRBV27 and TRBJ1-2, with D unclear. Germline values: CDR1 MNHEY, CDR2 SMNVEV (reference sequence). V lost 2 bases, J lost 4 bases, and 14 bases lay in between. The CDR3 loop spans 15 amino acids.

Ten or more counts support this clonotype. V gene TRBV7-2 combines with J gene TRBJ2-3; 7 nucleotides line up with TRBD2. From germline, CDR1 is SGHTA and CDR2 FQGNSA. This CDR3 is 13 amino acids long. The J segment lost 10 bases and the V segment lost 6 bases, leaving 10 bases of the junction unmatched. CDR3 nucleotide sequence: TGTGCCAGCAGTCAGTGCGGGGAGGGAGCGCAGTATTTT. As protein: CASSQCGEGAQYF.

This clonotype was recorded at least ten times. The rearrangement links TRBV9 to TRBJ2-5; D possibly corresponds to TRBD1 (5 bases). CDR3 length equals 16 residues. Trimming removed 0 bases at V and 2 bases at J, with 14 bases between. Germline CDR1 reads SGDLS; CDR2 reads YYNGEE. The DNA of the CDR3 is TGTGCCAGCAGCGTAGGCAGGACAAAGATTCAAGAGACCCAGTACTTC. This sequence encodes CASSVGRTKIQETQYF.

This clonotype has at least ten counts. J is TRBJ2-7 and V is TRBV7-9; a weak D match, TRBD2 (6 bases). The germline gives CDR1 SEHNR, CDR2 FQNEAQ (reference sequence). V was cut by 0 bases and J by 5 bases, with 14 bases left in between. This CDR3 spans 15 amino acids. The CDR3 DNA is TGTGCCAGCAGCTTAGCGCGGTCCCGGGAGAACGAGCAGTACTTC. It translates to CASSLARSRENEQYF.

By frequency in the sample, this clonotype is medium-sized (0.01 to 0.1%). The genes are TRBV20-1 and TRBJ2-1, with a weak D call TRBD2 (5 bases). The V end was cut by 2 bases, the J end by 9 bases, with 17 bases between. CDR3 size: 14 residues. CDR1 and CDR2 from the germline V gene are DFQATT and SNEGSKA (reference sequence). CDR3 in DNA: TGCAGTGCTAGATTGAGCGAGGGAATTGGTGAGCAGTTCTTC. Translation gives CSARLSEGIGEQFF.

This clonotype was seen at least ten times. The chain has TRBV20-1 and TRBJ1-5; tentative D call: TRBD1 (6 bases). V was clipped by 5 bases and J by 0 bases, with 14 bases between them. Germline V gives CDR1 DFQATT, CDR2 SNEGSKA (reference sequence). The CDR3 extends over 15 amino acids. The CDR3 region has the DNA TGCAGTGCTCAGGGTCAGGGGTATAGCAATCAGCCCCAGCATTTT. Translating it yields CSAQGQGYSNQPQHF.

This clonotype was recorded at least ten times. The chain recombines TRBV6-2 or TRBV6-3 with TRBJ2-2; either TRBD1 or TRBD2 may supply D (5 bases each). Germline CDR1 is MNHEY and CDR2 is SVGEGT. The CDR3 is 14 residues long. V was trimmed by 10 bases and J by 6 bases, leaving 18 bases between them. This CDR3 is CATRDAGRAGELFF. CDR3 DNA sequence: TGTGCCACCCGGGACGCCGGTCGTGCCGGGGAGCTGTTTTTT.

This clonotype has at least ten counts. The chain links TRBV6-5 to TRBJ1-6; D might be TRBD1 (5 bases). The CDR3 extends over 16 amino acids. Per the germline V gene, CDR1 is MNHEY and CDR2 is SVGAGI. V was clipped by 8 bases and J by 1 base, with 15 bases between them. The CDR3 sequence is CASARGGQSYNSPLHF. In nucleotides, the CDR3 is TGTGCCAGCGCACGCGGGGGTCAATCCTATAATTCACCCCTCCACTTT.

This clonotype came up many times. The rearrangement links TRBV6-1 to TRBJ2-7; a possible D gene is TRBD2 (5 bases). The CDR3 has 15 amino acids. V lost 7 bases and J 3 bases, leaving 19 bases between the germline ends. CDR1 MNHNS and CDR2 SASEGT come from the germline V gene. CDR3 coding DNA: TGTGCCAGCACCCACGGAGGCGTGACAAGCTACGAGCAGTACTTC. Protein product: CASTHGGVTSYEQYF.

This clonotype was recorded at least ten times. This chain connects TRBV24-1 to TRBJ2-4; D is unclear. Germline values: CDR1 KGHDR, CDR2 SFDVKD. The CDR3 consists of 17 residues. Trimming shortened V by 2 bases and J by 6 bases, and 19 bases separated the two germline ends. The CDR3 region has the DNA TGTGCCACCAGTGATTGTTTGGAGAGGCGAAAGGGAAACATTCAGTACTTC. This gives the protein CATSDCLERRKGNIQYF.

The sample holds many counts of this clonotype. The rearrangement joins TRBV12-3 or TRBV12-4 to TRBJ2-5, with 7 bases lining up with TRBD2. CDR3 size: 15 residues. J lost 4 bases, V lost 3 bases, and 8 bases had no gene match. CDR3 in DNA: TGTGCCAGCAGTTTCCTGGGGGGGAAGTCAGAGACCCAGTACTTC. Its protein product is CASSFLGGKSETQYF.

In its sample, this clonotype was seen many times. V gene TRBV7-9 combines with J gene TRBJ2-3; D is uncertain. Trimming left V 5 bases short and J 4 bases short, with 4 bases between. CDR1 SEHNR and CDR2 FQNEAQ come from the germline V gene (reference sequence). The CDR3 spans 11 residues. CDR3 loop: CASSRSDTQYF. The DNA for the CDR3 is TGTGCCAGCAGCCGTTCAGATACGCAGTATTTT.

This clonotype was seen at least ten times. The chain carries TRBV14 and TRBJ1-1; D ambiguous. The V gene's germline CDR1 is SGHDN and CDR2 FVKESK. V was cut by 1 base and J by 3 bases, with 9 bases left in between. This CDR3 has 14 amino acids. CDR3 in amino acids: CASSQVRGYTEAFF. The CDR3 DNA reads as TGTGCCAGCAGCCAAGTGCGGGGATACACTGAAGCTTTCTTT. The full variable domain, completed using reference TRBV14 and TRBJ1-1, is EAGVTQFPSHSVIEKGQTVTLRCDPISGHDNLYWYRRVMGKEIKFLLHFVKESKQDESGMPNNRFLAERTGGTYSTLKVQPAELEDSGVYFCASSQVRGYTEAFFGQGTRLTVV.

In this sample, this clonotype turned up many times. This sequence joins TRBV6-1 and TRBJ1-5; tentative D call: TRBD1 (6 bases). CDR1 is MNHNS, CDR2 SASEGT, per germline. The CDR3 runs 14 residues. The germline V and J ends were trimmed by 8 bases and 2 bases, with 13 bases remaining between them. The CDR3, as DNA: TGTGCCAGCGGGGGCGGGGGGGGCAATCAGCCCCAGCATTTT. Translation: CASGGGGGNQPQHF.

In this sample, this clonotype turned up many times. The chain links TRBV12-3 or TRBV12-4 to TRBJ1-1; D possibly corresponds to TRBD1 (5 bases). The CDR3 runs 14 residues. Trimming left V 5 bases short and J 4 bases short, with 14 bases between. As DNA, the CDR3 is TGTGCCAGCAGTCCGACCGTGAGGGGCACTGAAGCTTTCTTT. Its translation is CASSPTVRGTEAFF.

J is TRBJ1-1 and V is TRBV7-9; D is perhaps TRBD1 (6 bases). CDR1 is SEHNR, CDR2 FQNEAQ, per germline (reference sequence). Trimming took off 0 bases at V and 5 bases at J, with 13 bases between the two ends. The CDR3 runs 15 residues. The CDR3 sequence: CASSLASGGGTEAFF. The CDR3 DNA reads TGTGCCAGCAGCTTAGCAAGCGGGGGCGGGACTGAAGCTTTCTTT.

At least ten counts were recorded for this clonotype. This rearrangement joins TRBV4-1 to TRBJ1-1, with D tentatively TRBD1 (5 bases). Germline V lookup: CDR1 MGHRA, CDR2 YSYEKL. Trimming took 1 base from V and 1 from J, leaving 10 bases between them. This CDR3 has 15 residues. The CDR3 is CASSQGRGWNTEAFF. The CDR3 DNA follows: TGCGCCAGCAGCCAAGGACGGGGGTGGAACACTGAAGCTTTCTTT.

This clonotype has a count of ten or more. This chain uses TRBV4-3 with TRBJ2-3; 9 bases are a match to TRBD2. CDR3 size: 20 residues. J lost 8 bases, V lost 0 bases, and 21 bases had no gene match. Germline V gene data show CDR1 as LGHNA and CDR2 as YSLEER. CDR3 DNA: TGCGCCAGCAGCCAAGATCCGGGCCTGACTGGCGGGGGGGCCACGTTTACGCAGTATTTT. Translated, it gives CASSQDPGLTGGGATFTQYF.

This clonotype was found many times. V usage is TRBV7-9 and J usage is TRBJ2-1; 8 bases align to TRBD1. The CDR3 sequence is 13 residues long. Losses at the gene ends were 2 bases for V and 9 bases for J; bases not matched to a gene: 3. The germline CDR1 and CDR2 sequences are SEHNR and FQNEAQ (reference sequence). The CDR3, as DNA: TGTGCCAGCAGCTTAACAGGGGGACTTGAGCAGTTCTTC. This translates into CASSLTGGLEQFF.

There are many counts of this clonotype. The rearrangement joins TRBV6-6 to TRBJ2-1; 9 bases map to TRBD2. V lost 6 bases and J lost 8; bases outside the gene matches: 5. The CDR3 is 13 residues long. From germline, CDR1 is MNHNY and CDR2 SVGAGI (reference sequence). The CDR3 DNA reads TGTGCCAGCAGGACTAGCGGCGGTGATGAGCAGTTCTTC. Amino acid sequence: CASRTSGGDEQFF.

This clonotype was seen at least ten times. The chain uses TRBV7-8 and TRBJ1-3, with D unresolved. CDR1 and CDR2 from the germline V gene are SGHVS and FQNEAQ. V lost 1 base and J 4 bases, leaving 11 bases between the germline ends. This CDR3 is built from 15 residues. CDR3 in amino acids: CASSLGQTIGNTIYF. The CDR3 coding sequence is TGTGCCAGCAGCTTAGGGCAAACTATCGGAAACACCATATATTTT.

This clonotype was seen many times. The V call is TRBV14, the J call TRBJ2-5; D might be TRBD1 or TRBD2, each matching 6 bases. Deletions cut 1 base from V and 7 bases from J, with 13 bases between. The CDR3 extends over 14 amino acids. Germline assignment: CDR1 SGHDN and CDR2 FVKESK. In nucleotides, the CDR3 is TGTGCCAGCAGCCAAGCGGGGGCGCGGGGGACCCAGTACTTC. The encoded protein is CASSQAGARGTQYF.

This clonotype counts as medium-sized (0.01 to 0.1%). The chain recombines TRBV18 with TRBJ2-7, with 9 bases identical to TRBD1. With 3 bases clipped from V and 2 bases from J, the junction kept 8 bases outside the gene matches. The germline V gene has CDR1 KGHSH and CDR2 LQKENI. This CDR3 region has 16 residues. CDR3 residues: CASSPIPGQGPYEQYF. The CDR3 region has the DNA TGTGCCAGCTCACCGATCCCGGGACAGGGCCCCTACGAGCAGTACTTC.